The 22 T cell receptor beta chains presented below share a single source sample, sequenced in a study of blood T cell repertoires in COVID-19. The table came from immunoSEQ multiplex PCR; TCRdb's copy has only in-frame clones and leaves some out. The table has about 110,000 clones, approximately 85% seen once. Sequenced: peripheral blood. The receptor source for this set is a man aged 35 to 55 with acute or convalescent COVID-19.

The rearrangement uses TRBV6-6 and TRBJ1-5; 10 nucleotides match TRBD1. This CDR3 contains 17 residues. Germline-derived CDR1 and CDR2 are MNHNY and SVGAGI (reference sequence). J was trimmed by 6 bases and V by 5 bases; bases with no gene match: 13. CDR3 amino acids: CASSLRLTGGGGQPQHF. CDR3 bases: TGTGCCAGCAGTCTTCGCCTGACAGGGGGCGGCGGTCAGCCCCAGCATTTT.

The rearrangement joins TRBV7-2 to TRBJ1-1; D is uncertain. This CDR3 is built from 13 residues. V shed 1 base and J shed 4 bases, with 7 bases lying between them. Germline V CDR1 and CDR2: SGHTA, FQGNSA. This CDR3 reads CASSLGPLTEAFF. In DNA, the CDR3 is TGTGCCAGCAGCTTAGGGCCGCTCACTGAAGCTTTCTTT. The full variable domain, in which reference TRBV7-2 and TRBJ1-1 provide the parts outside the CDR3, is GAGVSQSPSNKVTEKGKDVELRCDPISGHTALYWYRQSLGQGLEFLIYFQGNSAPDKSGLPSDRFSAERTGGSVSTLTIQRTQQEDSAVYLCASSLGPLTEAFFGQGTRLTVV.

This clone was seen a handful of times. This chain connects TRBV28 to TRBJ2-3; 8 positions agree with TRBD2. Germline-derived CDR1 and CDR2 are MDHEN and SYDVKM. CDR3 length equals 14 residues. With 2 bases clipped from V and 5 bases from J, the junction kept 3 bases outside the gene matches. In DNA form, the CDR3 reads TGTGCCAGCAGTTTAAGCGGGGGAGAAGATACGCAGTATTTT. The encoded protein is CASSLSGGEDTQYF.

This clone was observed a few times. This chain links TRBV7-2 with TRBJ2-7, with D perhaps matching TRBD2 (7 bases). The CDR3 covers 16 residues. Trimming pared 5 bases from V and 2 bases from J, leaving 19 bases between. Germline V lookup: CDR1 SGHTA, CDR2 FQGNSA. In DNA, the CDR3 is TGTGCCAGCAGCCCAGGAGTTCCGGGGGGCCCCTACGAGCAGTACTTC. Protein sequence: CASSPGVPGGPYEQYF.

V usage is TRBV28 and J usage is TRBJ2-5; 8 bases are shared with TRBD1. Germline CDR1 and CDR2: MDHEN and SYDVKM. V gave up 7 bases and J gave up 4 bases; unmatched junction bases: 8. This CDR3 has 14 residues. The CDR3 here is CASTTRGQGETQYF. The CDR3, as DNA: TGTGCCAGCACTACCAGGGGGCAAGGAGAGACCCAGTACTTC.

The genes are TRBV6-2 or TRBV6-3 and TRBJ2-1, with D tentatively TRBD2 (7 bases). The CDR3 totals 17 residues. Germline CDR1 is MNHEY and CDR2 is SVGEGT. V shed 0 bases and J shed 8 bases, with 20 bases lying between them. The CDR3 spells CASSYSGGGPPWDEQFF. The DNA of the CDR3 is TGTGCCAGCAGTTACTCAGGGGGAGGGCCCCCGTGGGATGAGCAGTTCTTC.

The V gene is TRBV6-5, the J gene TRBJ2-5; a possible D gene is TRBD1 (6 bases). Between the trimmed V and J ends, which lost 0 bases and 3 bases, there was a span of 8 bases. Germline-derived CDR1 and CDR2 are MNHEY and SVGAGI. The CDR3 is made up of 14 amino acids. This chain's CDR3 is CASSYSGQKETQYF. CDR3 bases: TGTGCCAGCAGTTACTCCGGACAGAAAGAGACCCAGTACTTC.

The genes are TRBV5-4 and TRBJ1-1; 11 bases align to TRBD1. The CDR3 loop spans 15 amino acids. CDR1 and CDR2 from the germline V gene are SGHNT and YYREEE (reference sequence). J lost 4 bases, V lost 5 bases, and 7 bases had no gene match. DNA of the CDR3: TGTGCCAGCAGAGGACAGGGGGCGATGGGCACTGAAGCTTTCTTT. It encodes CASRGQGAMGTEAFF.

The sample holds one count of this clone. The chain employs TRBV6-1 and TRBJ2-7; D may be TRBD2 (5 bases). Trimming left V 1 base short and J 2 bases short, with 9 bases between. CDR3 length: 14 residues. Looked up from germline, CDR1 is MNHNS and CDR2 is SASEGT. For the CDR3, the DNA is TGTGCCAGCAGTGAAGGAGGACTGCCCTACGAGCAGTACTTC. Protein product: CASSEGGLPYEQYF.

The rearrangement uses TRBV30 and TRBJ2-3; 13 bases align to TRBD2. V lost 2 bases and J lost 3; bases outside the gene matches: 2. The CDR3 loop spans 15 amino acids. The germline V gene has CDR1 GTSNPN and CDR2 SVGIG (reference sequence). In nucleotides, the CDR3 is TGTGCCTGGAGTTTGACTAGCGGGAGGACAGATACGCAGTATTTT. It encodes CAWSLTSGRTDTQYF.

The chain is built from TRBV4-2 and TRBJ1-2; D is ambiguous. This CDR3 is 15 amino acids long. V was clipped by 4 bases and J by 4 bases, with 16 bases between them. Germline CDR1 and CDR2: LGHNA and YNFKEQ. This chain's CDR3 is CASSPGESRGYGYTF. The CDR3 nucleotides are TGTGCCAGCAGCCCAGGCGAGTCTCGGGGCTATGGCTACACCTTC.

In this sample, this clone turned up many times. This chain joins TRBV6-5 and TRBJ1-2; a possible D gene is TRBD1 (5 bases). Trimming left V 8 bases short and J 6 bases short, with 19 bases between. Germline V gene sequence: CDR1 MNHEY, CDR2 SVGAGI. There are 14 residues in the CDR3. The chain's CDR3 is CASSRRGSLNGYTF. DNA of the CDR3: TGTGCCAGCTCGAGAAGGGGCTCCCTCAATGGCTACACCTTC.

This chain uses TRBV7-2 with TRBJ1-4; the D is unclear. The V and J ends lost 3 bases and 5 bases respectively, with 16 bases between them. CDR3 size: 16 residues. Germline values: CDR1 SGHTA, CDR2 FQGNSA. DNA of the CDR3: TGTGCCAGCAGCTTCCTCGGGCTTCGGGGAAATGAAAAACTGTTTTTT. It translates to CASSFLGLRGNEKLFF.

The CDR3 nucleotides are TGTGCCAGCAGCAAAGGGCCCGGGGTTGGAGCTTTCTTT. Amino acids: CASSKGPGVGAFF. The J gene is TRBJ1-1, the V gene TRBV21-1. TRBV21-1 is recorded as a pseudogene. The CDR3 has 13 residues.

This clone was found once. The chain carries TRBV15 and TRBJ2-2; the D gene is possibly TRBD2 (5 bases). The CDR3 spans 16 residues. V lost 0 bases, J lost 2 bases, and 10 bases lay in between. CDR1 and CDR2 (germline): LNHNV, YYDKDF (reference sequence). CDR3 in amino acids: CATSRDNTGNTGELFF. CDR3 sequence (DNA): TGTGCCACCAGCAGAGATAACACGGGAAACACCGGGGAGCTGTTTTTT.

The chain's CDR3 is CASRGTRGGEQYF. CDR3 nucleotide sequence: TGTGCCAGCAGGGGGACACGCGGGGGGGAGCAGTACTTC. The chain combines TRBV6-5 with TRBJ2-7, with TRBD2 matching over 8 bases. The CDR3 runs 13 residues. Germline V gives CDR1 MNHEY, CDR2 SVGAGI. V trimming: 6 bases; J trimming: 7 bases; junction bases outside the gene matches: 8.

This chain connects TRBV18 to TRBJ2-7; possible D gene TRBD1, 5 bases. The CDR3 covers 15 residues. V was clipped by 3 bases and J by 3 bases, with 15 bases between them. Germline V gives CDR1 KGHSH, CDR2 LQKENI. The CDR3 reads CASSPPGIISYEQYF. The CDR3 DNA is TGTGCCAGCTCACCGCCAGGGATAATTAGCTACGAGCAGTACTTC.

The chain uses TRBV30 and TRBJ2-7; the D is unclear. Per germline, CDR1 GTSNPN and CDR2 SVGIG (reference sequence). Trimming cost V 4 bases and J 2 bases, with 12 bases left between them. The CDR3 contains 13 residues. Here the CDR3 reads CAWKSQETYEQYF. DNA of the CDR3: TGTGCCTGGAAAAGTCAGGAAACCTACGAGCAGTACTTC.

A few counts support this clone. V usage is TRBV4-2 and J usage is TRBJ2-1, with D perhaps matching TRBD2 (7 bases). Germline-derived CDR1 and CDR2 are LGHNA and YNFKEQ. The CDR3 has 16 residues. The ends were cut back, 0 bases at V and 6 bases at J, with 15 bases in the middle. The CDR3 loop is CASSQDLGEGGNEQFF. The CDR3 DNA is TGTGCCAGCAGCCAAGATTTGGGGGAGGGGGGCAATGAGCAGTTCTTC.

The rearrangement uses TRBV7-2 and TRBJ2-4; 9 bases map to TRBD1. Germline trimming cut 2 bases from V and 8 bases from J; bases unmatched to any gene: 7. In germline, CDR1 is SGHTA, CDR2 FQGNSA. The CDR3 is 15 residues long. The CDR3 nucleotides read TGTGCCAGCAGCTTATCGGGACAGGGATTATACATTCAGTACTTC. Protein: CASSLSGQGLYIQYF.

A few counts support this clone. The V call is TRBV5-4, the J call TRBJ2-1, with 7 bases lining up with TRBD2. CDR3 size: 15 residues. The V segment lost 4 bases and the J segment 0 bases; nucleotides outside the gene matches: 4. Per the germline V gene, CDR1 is SGHNT and CDR2 is YYREEE (reference sequence). The CDR3 here is CASSTTSASYNEQFF. CDR3 nucleotide sequence: TGTGCCAGCAGCACCACTAGCGCCTCCTACAATGAGCAGTTCTTC.

The chain couples TRBV2 to TRBJ2-1, with TRBD2 as a possible D gene (5 bases). The germline CDR1 and CDR2 sequences are SNHLY and FYNNEI. With 6 bases removed from V and 7 bases from J, the gap between germline ends came to 16 bases. The CDR3 is 14 residues long. DNA for the CDR3: TGTGCCAGCAGCCCGGGATGGACTCAAAATGAGCAGTTCTTC. This codes for CASSPGWTQNEQFF.